Below, 30 T cell receptor beta chains from the same sample are listed, as sequenced in a study of cytomegalovirus exposure and HLA in healthy donors. 13 Jbeta primers and 60 Vbeta primers were used for the PCR. Data came from immunoSEQ multiplex PCR; TCRdb stores just in-frame clones and leaves some out. The sample consists of roughly 90,000 clones, more than 80% of them appearing once. Sequenced: PBMCs. The receptors shown here come from a man between 18 and 35 years old in good health and CMV-seronegative.

The chain couples TRBV13 to TRBJ1-4, with a possible D match to TRBD1 (5 bases). The CDR3 contains 14 residues. CDR1 and CDR2 (germline): PRHDT, FYEKMQ (reference sequence). With 4 bases removed from V and 6 bases from J, the gap between germline ends came to 12 bases. CDR3 sequence: CASSSQGEDEKLFF. The DNA of the CDR3 is TGTGCCAGCAGCTCCCAGGGCGAAGATGAAAAACTGTTTTTT.

This clone was observed a handful of times. The V call is TRBV7-9, the J call TRBJ2-5; 10 bases align to TRBD1. The CDR3 length is 15 residues. J lost 5 bases, V lost 3 bases, and 6 bases had no gene match. Germline loops: CDR1 SEHNR, CDR2 FQNEAQ (reference sequence). CDR3 nucleotides: TGTGCCAGCAGCTTGAAGACAGGGGGCATCGAGACCCAGTACTTC. Translation: CASSLKTGGIETQYF.

The chain combines TRBV9 with TRBJ2-7; possibly TRBD2 for D (7 bases). Trimming stripped 3 bases from V and 3 bases from J, with 10 bases between. CDR1 and CDR2 from the germline V gene are SGDLS and YYNGEE. The CDR3 loop spans 13 amino acids. For the CDR3, the DNA is TGTGCCAGCAGCGAGGGGGGGGGCTACGAGCAGTACTTC. Protein product: CASSEGGGYEQYF.

Here the CDR3 reads CASNLHNEQFF. CDR3 coding DNA: TGTGCCAGCAACCTACACAATGAGCAGTTCTTC. The J gene is TRBJ2-1, the V gene TRBV2, with D uncertain. CDR3 length: 11 residues. Per germline, CDR1 SNHLY and CDR2 FYNNEI. Trimming shortened V by 7 bases and J by 5 bases, and 6 bases separated the two germline ends.

This sequence joins TRBV5-1 and TRBJ1-4; the D is unclear. The CDR3 length is 14 residues. The V gene lost 0 bases and the J gene lost 4 bases, with 7 bases spanning the gap. Germline CDR1 SGHRS, CDR2 YFSETQ. The DNA for the CDR3 is TGCGCCAGCAGCTTGGGGCAGAATAATGAAAAACTGTTTTTT. Amino acid sequence: CASSLGQNNEKLFF.

CDR3 residues: CASSFGGGYEQYF. The CDR3 coding sequence is TGTGCCAGCAGCTTCGGGGGAGGGTACGAGCAGTACTTC. The rearrangement uses TRBV7-9 and TRBJ2-5, with 7 bases that match TRBD2. The J call may be mistaken, given a closer DNA end match to TRBJ2-7. The CDR3 is made up of 13 amino acids. The germline V gene encodes CDR1 SEHNR and CDR2 FQNEAQ (reference sequence).

The CDR3 nucleotides read TGTGCCAGCAGCTTAACAGGAAACCGTCTTGGCTACACCTTC. Encoded protein: CASSLTGNRLGYTF. The rearrangement uses TRBV11-2 and TRBJ1-2, with D possibly TRBD1 on 5 matching bases. The CDR3 length is 14 residues. Trimming shortened V by 2 bases and J by 7 bases, and 14 bases separated the two germline ends. Germline lookup yields CDR1 SGHAT and CDR2 FQNNGV.

The chain recombines TRBV11-3 with TRBJ2-7; 8 bases are a match to TRBD1. CDR1 and CDR2 (germline): SGHNT, YENEEA. The CDR3 spans 13 residues. With V trimmed by 8 bases and J by 3 bases, 6 bases remained unmatched. CDR3 residues: CASHRGLLYEQYF. CDR3 sequence (DNA): TGTGCCAGCCACAGGGGGTTACTCTACGAGCAGTACTTC.

This chain links TRBV10-3 with TRBJ1-5, with 8 bases fitting TRBD1. Germline lookup yields CDR1 ENHRY and CDR2 SYGVKD. This CDR3 spans 15 amino acids. The V and J ends lost 0 bases and 7 bases, in that order; junction bases with no gene match: 5. This CDR3 reads CAISESTGAGQPQHF. The CDR3 DNA is TGTGCCATCAGTGAGTCGACAGGGGCTGGCCAGCCCCAGCATTTT.

The chain uses TRBV28 and TRBJ1-5; D is uncertain. Germline values: CDR1 MDHEN, CDR2 SYDVKM. This CDR3 is built from 15 residues. Deletions cut 2 bases from V and 4 bases from J, with 12 bases between. The CDR3 nucleotides are TGTGCCAGCAGTTTAGAGGGCAGCGGTAATCAGCCCCAGCATTTT. Residues: CASSLEGSGNQPQHF.

This clone was detected a few times. This chain connects TRBV10-3 to TRBJ2-3, with D possibly matching TRBD2 (5 bases). The CDR3 has 11 amino acids. Trimming removed 3 bases at V and 8 bases at J, with 6 bases between. The germline V gene has CDR1 ENHRY and CDR2 SYGVKD. CDR3: CAISDGLTQYF. The CDR3 DNA reads TGTGCCATCAGTGACGGACTTACGCAGTATTTT.

This chain uses TRBV14 with TRBJ2-5; D unresolved. Germline CDR1 and CDR2: SGHDN and FVKESK. The CDR3 is 11 residues long. Trimming cost V 3 bases and J 7 bases, with 6 bases left between them. The chain's CDR3 is CASSHSGTQYF. CDR3 nucleotide sequence: TGTGCCAGCAGCCACTCCGGGACCCAGTACTTC.

This sequence joins TRBV10-3 and TRBJ1-1; 10 bases match TRBD1. The CDR3 loop spans 15 amino acids. Germline values: CDR1 ENHRY, CDR2 SYGVKD. The V and J ends lost 6 bases and 1 base, in that order; junction bases with no gene match: 5. CDR3 loop: CAIRGQGSENTEAFF. For the CDR3, the DNA is TGTGCCATCAGGGGACAGGGGTCCGAGAACACTGAAGCTTTCTTT.

This clone was seen once. V gene TRBV5-1 combines with J gene TRBJ2-3; maybe TRBD2 (5 bases). The CDR3 length is 13 residues. Trimming cost V 3 bases and J 1 base, with 6 bases left between them. The germline gives CDR1 SGHRS, CDR2 YFSETQ. CDR3 protein: CASSSGGTDTQYF. For the CDR3, the DNA is TGCGCCAGCAGCTCCGGGGGCACAGATACGCAGTATTTT.

The chain links TRBV11-2 to TRBJ2-3; weak D call: TRBD2 (5 bases). The CDR3 contains 16 residues. Germline V gives CDR1 SGHAT, CDR2 FQNNGV. The ends were cut back, 5 bases at V and 4 bases at J, with 19 bases in the middle. In nucleotides, the CDR3 is TGTGCCAGCAGCACCACACGGGGAACCGCCGCAGATACGCAGTATTTT. Its protein is CASSTTRGTAADTQYF.

The chain has TRBV5-4 and TRBJ2-1; D possibly corresponds to TRBD2 (5 bases). This CDR3 has 14 residues. Trimming removed 1 base at V and 15 bases at J, with 20 bases between. The germline V gene encodes CDR1 SGHNT and CDR2 YYREEE (reference sequence). CDR3 bases: TGTGCCAGCAGCTTGTCGGACTCAGAAGAATTTTGGTTCTTC. It translates to CASSLSDSEEFWFF. Drawing the rest from reference TRBV5-4 and TRBJ2-1, the complete variable domain is ETGVTQSPTHLIKTRGQQVTLRCSSQSGHNTVSWYQQALGQGPQFIFQYYREEENGRGNFPPRFSGLQFPNYSSELNVNALELDDSALYLCASSLSDSEEFWFFGPGTRLTVL.

V is TRBV15 and J is TRBJ1-3; 8 bases align to TRBD1. The germline gives CDR1 LNHNV, CDR2 YYDKDF (reference sequence). J was trimmed by 6 bases and V by 3 bases; bases with no gene match: 4. CDR3 length: 14 residues. The CDR3 nucleotides read TGTGCCACCAGCAGGGACAGGGCCTTAAACACCATATATTTT. It is translated as CATSRDRALNTIYF.

V usage is TRBV28 and J usage is TRBJ1-1; 7 nucleotides match TRBD1. Germline CDR1 and CDR2: MDHEN and SYDVKM. V dropped 2 bases and J dropped 12; count of bases not matched to a gene: 9. CDR3 size: 13 residues. The CDR3 here is CASSLATNRGSFF. CDR3 nucleotide sequence: TGTGCCAGCAGTTTAGCCACCAACAGGGGTTCTTTCTTT.

The chain uses TRBV6-5 and TRBJ2-1; D gene ambiguous. V shed 2 bases and J shed 10 bases, with 12 bases lying between them. This CDR3 contains 13 residues. The germline gives CDR1 MNHEY, CDR2 SVGAGI. CDR3 bases: TGTGCCAGCAGTTACCTAGACCGACGGGAGCAGTTCTTC. Amino acids: CASSYLDRREQFF.

The chain is built from TRBV6-6 and TRBJ2-7; 8 bases match TRBD1. Germline-derived CDR1 and CDR2 are MNHNY and SVGAGI (reference sequence). The trim removed 1 base at V and 4 bases at J, leaving 0 bases unmatched. This CDR3 contains 13 residues. As DNA, the CDR3 is TGTGCCAGCAGTTACTACAGGGGGTACGAGCAGTACTTC. Protein: CASSYYRGYEQYF.

V gene TRBV5-1 combines with J gene TRBJ1-3; tentative D call: TRBD1 (5 bases). This CDR3 has 12 residues. Germline V lookup: CDR1 SGHRS, CDR2 YFSETQ. Trimming removed 0 bases from V and 8 bases from J, with 6 bases in between. CDR3 bases: TGCGCCAGCAGCTTGGCGGGGGACACCATATATTTT. It specifies CASSLAGDTIYF.

This clone was observed a handful of times. The chain uses TRBV7-6 and TRBJ2-1; TRBD2 agrees at 15 bases. With V trimmed by 2 bases and J by 5 bases, 4 bases remained unmatched. The CDR3 extends over 17 amino acids. Germline CDR1 SGHVS, CDR2 FNYEAQ. The CDR3 DNA is TGTGCCAGCAGCTTAAGGACTAGCGGGAGGGCCGACAATGAGCAGTTCTTC. This gives the protein CASSLRTSGRADNEQFF.

The chain uses TRBV5-1 and TRBJ2-7; 9 nucleotides align to TRBD1. V lost 0 bases to trimming and J lost 3 bases; unmatched junction nucleotides: 7. The CDR3 extends over 16 amino acids. Per the germline V gene, CDR1 is SGHRS and CDR2 is YFSETQ. CDR3 sequence: CASSLDRPGQGYEQYF. CDR3 nucleotide sequence: TGCGCCAGCAGCTTGGACCGACCGGGACAGGGCTACGAGCAGTACTTC.

V and J are TRBV25-1 and TRBJ2-4; a weak D match, TRBD1 (6 bases). The CDR3 totals 14 residues. Trimming cost V 2 bases and J 8 bases, with 13 bases left between them. Germline V CDR1 and CDR2: MGHDK, SYGVNS. The CDR3 loop reads CASSEAGDGYIQYF. In DNA form, the CDR3 reads TGTGCCAGCAGTGAAGCAGGGGACGGATACATTCAGTACTTC.

V and J are TRBV29-1 and TRBJ2-5; 11 bases line up with TRBD2. This CDR3 is 13 amino acids long. Losses at the gene ends were 6 bases for V and 5 bases for J; bases not matched to a gene: 5. CDR1 SQVTM and CDR2 ANQGSEA come from the germline V gene. This CDR3 is CSVLTSGIETQYF. CDR3 nucleotide sequence: TGCAGCGTCTTGACTAGCGGGATTGAGACCCAGTACTTC. Full variable domain (missing parts from reference TRBV29-1 and TRBJ2-5): SAVISQKPSRDICQRGTSLTIQCQVDSQVTMMFWYRQQPGQSLTLIATANQGSEATYESGFVIDKFPISRPNLTFSTLTVSNMSPEDSSIYLCSVLTSGIETQYFGPGTRLLVL.

J is TRBJ1-2 and V is TRBV28, with 11 bases matching TRBD1. CDR3 length equals 14 residues. Germline V gene sequence: CDR1 MDHEN, CDR2 SYDVKM. J lost 14 bases, V lost 6 bases, and 14 bases had no gene match. The CDR3: CASRRGGQGASTTF. CDR3 in DNA: TGTGCCAGCAGGCGCGGAGGACAGGGGGCGTCTACTACCTTC.

The chain couples TRBV6-1 to TRBJ1-2, with D possibly being TRBD1 (6 bases). CDR1 and CDR2 (germline): MNHNS, SASEGT. The CDR3 covers 12 residues. The V gene lost 5 bases and the J gene lost 8 bases, with 12 bases spanning the gap. CDR3: CASSPDRRGYTF. CDR3 sequence (DNA): TGTGCCAGCAGTCCGGACAGACGGGGCTACACCTTC.

This chain connects TRBV5-4 to TRBJ2-5, with TRBD2 matching 11 bases. Germline CDR1 and CDR2: SGHNT and YYREEE (reference sequence). The CDR3 length is 16 residues. V gave up 0 bases and J gave up 5 bases; unmatched junction bases: 6. DNA of the CDR3: TGTGCCAGCAGCTTGGGTAGCGGGAGGGCCTACGAGACCCAGTACTTC. The encoded protein is CASSLGSGRAYETQYF.

This chain links TRBV9 with TRBJ1-1, with 7 bases aligning to TRBD1. The V gene's germline CDR1 is SGDLS and CDR2 YYNGEE. The CDR3 is 15 residues long. Trimming took 1 base from V and 0 from J; bases not matched to a gene: 3. The CDR3 bases are TGTGCCAGCAGCGTAAGGACAGGAATGAACACTGAAGCTTTCTTT. Translation gives CASSVRTGMNTEAFF. Full variable domain (rest looked up from reference TRBV9 and TRBJ1-1): DSGVTQTPKHLITATGQRVTLRCSPRSGDLSVYWYQQSLDQGLQFLIQYYNGEERAKGNILERFSAQQFPDLHSELNLSSLELGDSALYFCASSVRTGMNTEAFFGQGTRLTVV.

V gene TRBV4-1 combines with J gene TRBJ2-7; 10 nucleotides match TRBD1. The ends lost 2 bases at V and 2 bases at J; junction bases unmatched: 3. Germline V gene data show CDR1 as MGHRA and CDR2 as YSYEKL. This CDR3 has 15 residues. The CDR3 coding sequence is TGCGCCAGCAGCCAAAGAGGACAGGGGGCCTACGAGCAGTACTTC. Amino acid sequence: CASSQRGQGAYEQYF.